These 23 T cell receptor beta chains were sequenced from one sample in a study of persistence of HIV-infected CD4 T cells. Sequencing used immunoSEQ version 4 in survey mode. Sequenced by immunoSEQ multiplex PCR; TCRdb stores in-frame clones only, minus some. The sample records some 40,000 clones, approximately 93% being singletons. Nonspecific anti-CD3/anti-CD28 bead stimulation represents the broad CD4+ T cell repertoire. Sorting selected CD4+ T cells upregulating both CD40 ligand and CD69. No cognate antigen is known for these TCRs. Here the sequenced sample was CD4+ T cells sorted from PBMCs after approximately 19-hour stimulation, taken from a patient who received antiretroviral therapy. Source of these receptors: an adult man with HIV who was CMV-seropositive.

This clone has just a few counts. The rearrangement joins TRBV25-1 to TRBJ1-5, with D possibly TRBD1 on 5 matching bases. The length of the CDR3 is 15 residues. Trimming shortened V by 6 bases and J by 1 base, and 13 bases separated the two germline ends. The germline CDR1 and CDR2 sequences are MGHDK and SYGVNS. CDR3 sequence reads: CASSPSAGSNQPQHF. CDR3 DNA sequence: TGTGCCAGCAGCCCCTCGGCAGGGAGCAATCAGCCCCAGCATTTT.

The chain carries TRBV19 and TRBJ2-3, with D perhaps matching TRBD2 (5 bases). This CDR3 is 16 amino acids long. V was trimmed by 3 bases and J by 2 bases, leaving 15 bases between them. In germline, CDR1 is LNHDA, CDR2 SQIVND (reference sequence). The chain's CDR3 is CASSMIRPSPTDTQYF. CDR3 coding DNA: TGTGCCAGTAGTATGATTCGACCTAGCCCCACAGATACGCAGTATTTT.

This clone came up a few times. The rearrangement links TRBV10-3 to TRBJ2-2; 9 positions match TRBD1. CDR3 length: 16 amino acids. Germline assignment: CDR1 ENHRY and CDR2 SYGVKD. Trimming cost V 0 bases and J 3 bases; bases outside gene matches: 2. CDR3 sequence (DNA): TGTGCCATCAGTGAGTCGGGACAGGGTTACACCGGGGAGCTGTTTTTT. Translated, it gives CAISESGQGYTGELFF.

The genes are TRBV2 and TRBJ1-5; 8 positions agree with TRBD1. This CDR3 has 15 residues. V shed 7 bases and J 1 base; nucleotides not matched to a gene: 6. The germline gives CDR1 SNHLY, CDR2 FYNNEI. The CDR3 DNA reads TGTGCCAGCATCCAGGACAGGGCGAGCAATCAGCCCCAGCATTTT. Its translation is CASIQDRASNQPQHF.

CDR3 nucleotide sequence: TGTGCCAGCAGTGACCAGGGACAGTGGCCAAATGGCTACACCTTC. Translation: CASSDQGQWPNGYTF. The chain combines TRBV2 with TRBJ1-2; TRBD1 agrees at 7 bases. The V segment lost 3 bases and the J segment 6 bases; nucleotides outside the gene matches: 10. The V gene's germline CDR1 is SNHLY and CDR2 FYNNEI. CDR3 size: 15 residues.

The V gene is TRBV5-4, the J gene TRBJ1-1; D might be TRBD1 (5 bases). Trimming removed 2 bases from V and 0 bases from J, with 11 bases in between. Germline assignment: CDR1 SGHNT and CDR2 YYREEE (reference sequence). CDR3 size: 15 residues. The CDR3 bases are TGTGCCAGCAGCTTATTCGCGGGGGTGAACACTGAAGCTTTCTTT. This encodes CASSLFAGVNTEAFF. The whole variable domain, remainder taken from reference TRBV5-4 and TRBJ1-1, is ETGVTQSPTHLIKTRGQQVTLRCSSQSGHNTVSWYQQALGQGPQFIFQYYREEENGRGNFPPRFSGLQFPNYSSELNVNALELDDSALYLCASSLFAGVNTEAFFGQGTRLTVV.

The V call is TRBV3-1 (or the pseudogene TRBV3-2), the J call TRBJ2-7; 7 nucleotides align to TRBD1. J lost 4 bases, V lost 3 bases, and 9 bases had no gene match. This CDR3 comprises 15 residues. Germline V lookup: CDR1 LGHDT, CDR2 YNNKEL (reference sequence). CDR3 nucleotide sequence: TGTGCCAGCAGCCATCGCGGACAGGTTATATACGAGCAGTACTTC. Its translation is CASSHRGQVIYEQYF.

The chain carries TRBV7-9 and TRBJ1-2; D call uncertain. The CDR3 is made up of 15 amino acids. Germline CDR1 SEHNR, CDR2 FQNEAQ (reference sequence). Trimming stripped 7 bases from V and 6 bases from J, with 21 bases between. The chain's CDR3 is CASTKGGRAGDGYTF. CDR3 DNA sequence: TGTGCCAGCACCAAAGGTGGGAGGGCGGGAGATGGCTACACCTTC.

The rearrangement joins TRBV2 to TRBJ1-4, with TRBD1 matching over 9 bases. Germline loops: CDR1 SNHLY, CDR2 FYNNEI. Trimming at V came to 7 bases and at J to 7 bases, leaving 16 bases not matched to a gene. The CDR3 runs to 17 residues. CDR3 amino acids: CASIPGQGSGWGEKLFF. CDR3 bases: TGTGCCAGCATCCCGGGACAGGGATCGGGGTGGGGTGAAAAACTGTTTTTT.

The V call is TRBV5-8, the J call TRBJ1-5; D gene uncertain. The CDR3 sequence is 12 residues long. From germline, CDR1 is SGHTS and CDR2 YDEGEE. V lost 4 bases to trimming and J lost 5 bases, with 7 bases between them. This chain's CDR3 is CASSRRDQPQHF. The CDR3 DNA sequence: TGTGCCAGCAGCCGTAGGGATCAGCCCCAGCATTTT.

V is TRBV7-3 and J is TRBJ2-3; TRBD2 matches at 16 bases. The V and J ends lost 5 bases and 4 bases, in that order; junction bases with no gene match: 6. The CDR3 has 17 amino acids. Germline CDR1 is SGHTA and CDR2 is FQGTGA. The CDR3 spells CASSPSGTSGGADTQYF. The CDR3 coding sequence is TGTGCCAGCAGCCCTTCCGGGACTAGCGGGGGGGCAGATACGCAGTATTTT. Complete variable domain (other parts from reference TRBV7-3 and TRBJ2-3): GAGVSQTPSNKVTEKGKYVELRCDPISGHTALYWYRQSLGQGPEFLIYFQGTGAADDSGLPNDRFFAVRPEGSVSTLKIQRTERGDSAVYLCASSPSGTSGGADTQYFGPGTRLTVL.

The rearrangement joins TRBV11-1 to TRBJ2-7; TRBD1 agrees at 11 bases. CDR1 and CDR2 from the germline V gene are SGHAT and FQDESV (reference sequence). The CDR3 loop spans 15 amino acids. With 3 bases clipped from V and 0 bases from J, the junction kept 1 base outside the gene matches. CDR3 DNA sequence: TGTGCCAGCAGCTTCGGGACAGGGGGCTCCTACGAGCAGTACTTC. This encodes CASSFGTGGSYEQYF. Full variable domain (outside the CDR3, taken from reference TRBV11-1 and TRBJ2-7): EAEVAQSPRYKITEKSQAVAFWCDPISGHATLYWYRQILGQGPELLVQFQDESVVDDSQLPKDRFSAERLKGVDSTLKIQPAELGDSAMYLCASSFGTGGSYEQYFGPGTRLTVT.

This sequence joins TRBV11-2 and TRBJ2-1, with 12 bases aligning to TRBD2. The CDR3 runs to 19 residues. In germline, CDR1 is SGHAT, CDR2 FQNNGV. The trim removed 1 base at V and 0 bases at J, leaving 7 bases unmatched. CDR3 nucleotide sequence: TGTGCCAGCAGCTTAGTTGCACTAGCGGGAGGAAGCTCCTACAATGAGCAGTTCTTC. It yields the protein CASSLVALAGGSSYNEQFF.

The gene calls are TRBV4-2 and TRBJ2-7, with a possible D match to TRBD1 (6 bases). Per the germline V gene, CDR1 is LGHNA and CDR2 is YNFKEQ. Trimming removed 1 base at V and 2 bases at J, with 18 bases between. The CDR3 loop spans 17 amino acids. CDR3 sequence: CASSQVGAVGGTYEQYF. In DNA form, the CDR3 reads TGTGCCAGCAGCCAAGTCGGGGCCGTAGGGGGTACCTACGAGCAGTACTTC.

The rearrangement links TRBV3-1 (or the pseudogene TRBV3-2) to TRBJ2-3; no definite D call. Germline V gene data show CDR1 as LGHDT and CDR2 as YNNKEL (reference sequence). Trimming took off 4 bases at V and 5 bases at J, with 4 bases between the two ends. CDR3 length: 11 residues. CDR3 nucleotide sequence: TGTGCCAGCAGCCGTCGAGATACGCAGTATTTT. It codes for CASSRRDTQYF.

The J gene is TRBJ1-2, the V gene TRBV27; 9 bases line up with TRBD1. CDR1 and CDR2 (germline): MNHEY, SMNVEV (reference sequence). This CDR3 contains 14 residues. V was pared by 6 bases and J by 5 bases, with 7 bases of the junction left unmatched. The CDR3 loop reads CASRGQGQKYGYTF. CDR3 DNA: TGTGCCAGCAGGGGACAGGGACAGAAATATGGCTACACCTTC.

The chain combines TRBV24-1 with TRBJ2-1; possible D gene TRBD1, 5 bases. The length of the CDR3 is 14 residues. Trimming shortened V by 1 base and J by 7 bases, and 10 bases separated the two germline ends. Germline CDR1 is KGHDR and CDR2 is SFDVKD. CDR3 sequence: CATSDFKGRNEQFF. The CDR3 nucleotides are TGTGCCACCAGTGATTTTAAGGGGCGAAATGAGCAGTTCTTC.

This rearrangement joins TRBV3-1 (or the pseudogene TRBV3-2) to TRBJ1-2, with D possibly matching TRBD1 (6 bases). V lost 1 base and J lost 4, with 16 bases in between. Germline CDR1 and CDR2: LGHDT and YNNKEL (reference sequence). The CDR3 is 16 amino acids. CDR3 in DNA: TGTGCCAGCAGCCAAGGCTATGTGGACAGTGTCTATGGCTACACCTTC. It translates to CASSQGYVDSVYGYTF.

The chain carries TRBV29-1 and TRBJ1-3; possible D gene TRBD1, 5 bases. Germline V gene lookup returns CDR1 SQVTM and CDR2 ANQGSEA. The CDR3 contains 12 residues. V was clipped by 8 bases and J by 1 base, with 9 bases between them. CDR3 bases: TGCAGCTTGCAGGGTTCTGGAAACACCATATATTTT. Its translation is CSLQGSGNTIYF.

This chain joins TRBV28 and TRBJ1-2; maybe TRBD1 (5 bases). Trimming pared 3 bases from V and 2 bases from J, leaving 7 bases between. The length of the CDR3 is 13 residues. Germline lookup yields CDR1 MDHEN and CDR2 SYDVKM. CDR3: CASSLTANYGYTF. CDR3 coding DNA: TGTGCCAGCAGTTTGACAGCCAACTATGGCTACACCTTC.

This chain connects TRBV5-4 to TRBJ2-7; D possibly matches TRBD1 or TRBD2 (5 bases each). The CDR3 has 17 amino acids. Deletions cut 0 bases from V and 6 bases from J, with 22 bases between. The germline V gene encodes CDR1 SGHNT and CDR2 YYREEE (reference sequence). The CDR3 protein is CASSLESAGAGFGEQYF. CDR3 bases: TGTGCCAGCAGCTTGGAAAGCGCCGGGGCCGGGTTCGGCGAGCAGTACTTC. Drawing the rest from reference TRBV5-4 and TRBJ2-7, the complete variable domain is ETGVTQSPTHLIKTRGQQVTLRCSSQSGHNTVSWYQQALGQGPQFIFQYYREEENGRGNFPPRFSGLQFPNYSSELNVNALELDDSALYLCASSLESAGAGFGEQYFGPGTRLTVT.

This clone was seen a single time. The chain is built from TRBV28 and TRBJ2-6; maybe TRBD1 (5 bases). V shed 3 bases and J shed 4 bases, with 19 bases lying between them. Per the germline V gene, CDR1 is MDHEN and CDR2 is SYDVKM. This CDR3 has 18 amino acids. The CDR3 region has the DNA TGTGCCAGCAGTTTTAGGGCAGGGAAGGCGCCCGGGGCCAACGTCCTGACTTTC. Translation gives CASSFRAGKAPGANVLTF.

The chain employs TRBV7-3 and TRBJ1-1; 8 nucleotides agree with TRBD1. Germline lookup yields CDR1 SGHTA and CDR2 FQGTGA. The CDR3 consists of 14 residues. The J segment lost 5 bases and the V segment lost 6 bases, leaving 8 bases of the junction unmatched. The CDR3 loop reads CASSLQGAATEAFF. CDR3 coding DNA: TGTGCCAGCAGTCTTCAGGGGGCTGCGACTGAAGCTTTCTTT.